This T cell receptor beta chain was captured by sequencing in a study of T cells in Graves' hyperthyroidism and ophthalmopathy. Amplified regions were TCR beta CDR3 sequences from RNA transcripts. Primed by the HTBI set, a first-round RT-PCR was run on the TCR CDR3. From the multiplex PCR reads, TCRdb called clonotypes with MiXCR, one entry per CDR3 protein. The repertoire holds hundreds of thousands of distinct CDR3 sequences, with 30% to 40% as singletons. This clonotype was seen a few times. The CDR3 sequence is 16 residues long. The germline gives CDR1 KGHSY, CDR2 FQNENV. V lost 0 bases to trimming and J lost 5 bases; unmatched junction nucleotides: 7.

This clonotype originated in a woman between 40 and 50 years old with Graves' hyperthyroidism. Source material: blood. The chain employs TRBV16 and TRBJ1-2, with 9 bases that match TRBD1. CDR3 sequence reads: CASSQSGTGKAYGYTF. The CDR3 DNA is TGTGCCAGCAGCCAATCTGGGACAGGGAAAGCTTATGGCTACACCTTC. Drawing the rest from reference TRBV16 and TRBJ1-2, the complete variable domain is GEEVAQTPKHLVRGEGQKAKLYCAPIKGHSYVFWYQQVLKNEFKFLISFQNENVFDETGMPKERFSAKCLPNSPCSLEIQATKLEDSAVYFCASSQSGTGKAYGYTFGSGTRLTVV.